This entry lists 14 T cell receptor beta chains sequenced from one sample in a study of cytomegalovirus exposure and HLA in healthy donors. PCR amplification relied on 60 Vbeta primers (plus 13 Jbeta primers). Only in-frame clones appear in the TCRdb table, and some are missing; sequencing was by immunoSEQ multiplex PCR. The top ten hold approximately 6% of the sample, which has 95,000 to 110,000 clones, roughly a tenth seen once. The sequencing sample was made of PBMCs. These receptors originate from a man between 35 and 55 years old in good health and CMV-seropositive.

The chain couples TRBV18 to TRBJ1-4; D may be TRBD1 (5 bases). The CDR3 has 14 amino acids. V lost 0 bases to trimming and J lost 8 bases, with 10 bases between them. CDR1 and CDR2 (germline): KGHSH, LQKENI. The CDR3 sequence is CASSPPVTVEKLFF. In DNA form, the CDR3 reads TGTGCCAGCTCACCACCGGTGACAGTCGAAAAACTGTTTTTT.

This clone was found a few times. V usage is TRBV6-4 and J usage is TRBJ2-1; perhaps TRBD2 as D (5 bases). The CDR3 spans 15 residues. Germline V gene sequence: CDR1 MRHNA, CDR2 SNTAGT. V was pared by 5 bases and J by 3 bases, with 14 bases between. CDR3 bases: TGTGCCAGCAGTACGACTAACGGGGACTACAATGAGCAGTTCTTC. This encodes CASSTTNGDYNEQFF.

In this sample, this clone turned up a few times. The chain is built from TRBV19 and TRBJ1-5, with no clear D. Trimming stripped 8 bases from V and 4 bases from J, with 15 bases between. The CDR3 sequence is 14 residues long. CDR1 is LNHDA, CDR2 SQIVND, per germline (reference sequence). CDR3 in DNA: TGTGCCAGTTCCAAGCGTGGCGGGAATCAGCCCCAGCATTTT. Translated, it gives CASSKRGGNQPQHF.

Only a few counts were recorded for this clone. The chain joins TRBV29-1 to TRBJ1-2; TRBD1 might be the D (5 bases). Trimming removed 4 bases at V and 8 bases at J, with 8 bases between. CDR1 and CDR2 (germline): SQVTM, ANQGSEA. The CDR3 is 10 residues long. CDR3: CSVGQNGYTF. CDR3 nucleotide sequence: TGCAGCGTTGGACAGAACGGCTACACCTTC.

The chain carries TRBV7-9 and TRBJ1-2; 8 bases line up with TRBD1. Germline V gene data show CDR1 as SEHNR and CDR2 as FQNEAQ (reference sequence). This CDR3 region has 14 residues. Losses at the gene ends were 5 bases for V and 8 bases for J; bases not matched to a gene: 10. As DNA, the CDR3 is TGTGCCAGCAGCCAGAGGTCGACAGGGGAAGGCTACACCTTC. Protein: CASSQRSTGEGYTF.

CDR3 region: CSAATGTLNTEAFF. The CDR3 coding sequence is TGCAGCGCCGCGACCGGGACACTTAACACTGAAGCTTTCTTT. V usage is TRBV29-1 and J usage is TRBJ1-1; D is perhaps TRBD1 (6 bases). Trimming took 7 bases from V and 2 from J, leaving 17 bases between them. The CDR3 totals 14 residues. Germline values: CDR1 SQVTM, CDR2 ANQGSEA.

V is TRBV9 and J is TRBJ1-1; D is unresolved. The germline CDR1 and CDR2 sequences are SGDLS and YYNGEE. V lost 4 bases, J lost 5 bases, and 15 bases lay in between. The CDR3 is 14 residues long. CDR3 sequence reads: CASSKGGIETEAFF. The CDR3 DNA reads TGTGCCAGCAGCAAAGGAGGTATTGAGACTGAAGCTTTCTTT.

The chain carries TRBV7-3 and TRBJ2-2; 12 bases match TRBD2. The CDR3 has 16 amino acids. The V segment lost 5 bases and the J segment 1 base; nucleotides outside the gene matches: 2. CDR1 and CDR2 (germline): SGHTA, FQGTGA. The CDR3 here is CASSLTSGGNTGELFF. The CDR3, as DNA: TGTGCCAGCAGCCTGACTAGCGGGGGGAACACCGGGGAGCTGTTTTTT.

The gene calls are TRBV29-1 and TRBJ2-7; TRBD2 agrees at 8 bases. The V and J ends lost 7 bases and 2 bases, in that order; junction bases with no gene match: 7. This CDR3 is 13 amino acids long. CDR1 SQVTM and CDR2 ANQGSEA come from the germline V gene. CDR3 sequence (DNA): TGCAGCGCCGCTGCGGGAGGTACCTACGAGCAGTACTTC. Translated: CSAAAGGTYEQYF.

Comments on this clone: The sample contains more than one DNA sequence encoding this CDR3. CDR3 region: CASSSTSGSYEQYF. The CDR3 DNA follows: TGTGCCAGCAGCTCTACTAGCGGGAGCTACGAGCAGTACTTC. The rearrangement links TRBV7-9 to TRBJ2-7; 11 bases agree with TRBD2. Germline lookup yields CDR1 SEHNR and CDR2 FQNEAQ (reference sequence). The V gene end was trimmed by 4 bases and the J gene end by 3 bases; junction bases not matched to a gene: 2. The CDR3 runs 14 residues.

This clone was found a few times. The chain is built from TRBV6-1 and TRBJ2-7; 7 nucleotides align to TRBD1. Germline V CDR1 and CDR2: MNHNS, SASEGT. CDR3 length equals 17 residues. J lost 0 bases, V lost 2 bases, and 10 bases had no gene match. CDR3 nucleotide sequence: TGTGCCAGCAGTGAAACTGAACGCAGGGGGAGCTCCTACGAGCAGTACTTC. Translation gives CASSETERRGSSYEQYF.

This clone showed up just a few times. CDR3 amino acids: CASSQTSGSLYEQYF. The CDR3 bases are TGTGCCAGCTCCCAGACTAGCGGGAGTCTCTACGAGCAGTACTTC. The chain recombines TRBV18 with TRBJ2-7, with 12 bases fitting TRBD2. Germline-derived CDR1 and CDR2 are KGHSH and LQKENI. This CDR3 has 15 amino acids. V dropped 6 bases and J dropped 3; count of bases not matched to a gene: 6.

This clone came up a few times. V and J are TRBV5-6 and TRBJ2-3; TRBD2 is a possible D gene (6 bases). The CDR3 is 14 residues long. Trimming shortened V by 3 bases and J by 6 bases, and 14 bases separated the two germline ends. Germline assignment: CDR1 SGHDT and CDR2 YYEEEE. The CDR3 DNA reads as TGTGCCAGCAGCTGGCGGGAACTAGGGGATACGCAGTATTTT. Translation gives CASSWRELGDTQYF.

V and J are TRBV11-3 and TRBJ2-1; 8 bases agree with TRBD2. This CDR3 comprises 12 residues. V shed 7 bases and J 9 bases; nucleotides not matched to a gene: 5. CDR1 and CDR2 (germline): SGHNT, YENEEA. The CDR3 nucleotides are TGTGCCAGCACCGGGACTAGTGGTGAGCAGTTCTTC. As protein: CASTGTSGEQFF.